The source of this T cell receptor (beta chain) is a study of blood T cell repertoires in COVID-19. Study summary: Sites across the United States, Italy and Spain contributed samples from acute and convalescent COVID-19. T cells, B-cell-depleted T cells, or PBMCs provided the cDNA or gDNA that served as material.

This CDR3 has 15 amino acids. Germline CDR1 is SGHRS and CDR2 is YFSETQ. With V trimmed by 0 bases and J by 6 bases, 5 bases remained unmatched. In the authors' methods: Amplified reference gene primers provided the basis for estimating nucleated cell counts. Only in-frame clones appear in the TCRdb table, and some are missing; sequencing was by immunoSEQ multiplex PCR. V, J and clone size derive from that table, while D and trimming were established from the DNA sequence. Counted here are over 250,000 clones, approximately 83% occurring once; the ten biggest clones make up about 14%. This chain connects TRBV5-1 to TRBJ2-1, with 8 bases identical to TRBD2. The sequencing input was peripheral blood. The receptor comes from a human donor in a cohort sampled during active COVID-19. The CDR3 DNA reads as TGCGCCAGCAGCTTGGCCGGCGGGAGGAGCAATGAGCAGTTCTTC. It yields the protein CASSLAGGRSNEQFF.